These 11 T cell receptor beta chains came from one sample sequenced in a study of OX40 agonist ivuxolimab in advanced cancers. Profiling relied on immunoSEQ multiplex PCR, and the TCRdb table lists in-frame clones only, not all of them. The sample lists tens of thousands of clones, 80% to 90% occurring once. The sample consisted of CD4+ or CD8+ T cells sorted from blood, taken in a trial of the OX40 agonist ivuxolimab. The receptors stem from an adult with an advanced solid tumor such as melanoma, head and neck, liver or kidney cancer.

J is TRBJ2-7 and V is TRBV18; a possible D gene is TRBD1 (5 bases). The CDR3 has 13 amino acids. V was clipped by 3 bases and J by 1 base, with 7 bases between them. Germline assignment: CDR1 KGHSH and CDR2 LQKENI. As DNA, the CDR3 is TGTGCCAGCTCACCCAGGGATTCCTACGAGCAGTACTTC. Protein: CASSPRDSYEQYF.

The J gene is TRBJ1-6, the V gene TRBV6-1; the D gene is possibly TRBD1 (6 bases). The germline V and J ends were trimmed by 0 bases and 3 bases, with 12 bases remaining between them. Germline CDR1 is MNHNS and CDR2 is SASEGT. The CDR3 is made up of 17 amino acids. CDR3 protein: CASSEAGGLGYNSPLHF. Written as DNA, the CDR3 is TGTGCCAGCAGTGAAGCGGGGGGGCTCGGCTATAATTCACCCCTCCACTTT.

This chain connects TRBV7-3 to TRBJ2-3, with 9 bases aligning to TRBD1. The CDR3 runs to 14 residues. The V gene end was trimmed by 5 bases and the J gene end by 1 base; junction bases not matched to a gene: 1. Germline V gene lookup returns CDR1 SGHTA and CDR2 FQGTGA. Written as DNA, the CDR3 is TGTGCCAGCAGCCGGACAGGGGGCACAGATACGCAGTATTTT. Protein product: CASSRTGGTDTQYF.

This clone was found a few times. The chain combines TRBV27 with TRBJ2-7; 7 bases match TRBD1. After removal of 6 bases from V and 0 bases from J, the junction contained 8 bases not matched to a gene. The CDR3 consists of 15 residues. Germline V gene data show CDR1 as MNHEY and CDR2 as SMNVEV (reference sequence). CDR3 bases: TGTGCCAGCAGGCCCACGACAGGGTCCTCCTACGAGCAGTACTTC. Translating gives CASRPTTGSSYEQYF.

The CDR3 region is CASSLAGGRYNEQFF. The CDR3 region has the DNA TGTGCCAGCAGTCTAGCGGGGGGCCGATACAATGAGCAGTTCTTC. The chain joins TRBV28 to TRBJ2-1, with 11 nucleotides matching TRBD2. V gave up 5 bases and J gave up 4 bases; unmatched junction bases: 4. The CDR3 spans 15 residues. Per germline, CDR1 MDHEN and CDR2 SYDVKM.

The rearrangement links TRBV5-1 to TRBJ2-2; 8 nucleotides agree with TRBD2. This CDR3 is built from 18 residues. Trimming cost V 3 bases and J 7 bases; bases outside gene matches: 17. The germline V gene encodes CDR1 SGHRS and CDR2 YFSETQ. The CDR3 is CASSSGLAPTTVNGELFF. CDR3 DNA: TGCGCCAGCAGCTCCGGACTAGCCCCCACGACGGTTAACGGGGAGCTGTTTTTT.

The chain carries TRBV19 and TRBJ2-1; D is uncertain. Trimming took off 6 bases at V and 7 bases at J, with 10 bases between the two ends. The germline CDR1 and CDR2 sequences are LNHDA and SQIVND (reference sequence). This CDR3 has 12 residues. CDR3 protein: CASSPASNEQFF. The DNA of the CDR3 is TGTGCCAGTAGCCCAGCGAGTAATGAGCAGTTCTTC. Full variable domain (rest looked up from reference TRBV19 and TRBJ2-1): DGGITQSPKYLFRKEGQNVTLSCEQNLNHDAMYWYRQDPGQGLRLIYYSQIVNDFQKGDIAEGYSVSREKKESFPLTVTSAQKNPTAFYLCASSPASNEQFFGPGTRLTVL.

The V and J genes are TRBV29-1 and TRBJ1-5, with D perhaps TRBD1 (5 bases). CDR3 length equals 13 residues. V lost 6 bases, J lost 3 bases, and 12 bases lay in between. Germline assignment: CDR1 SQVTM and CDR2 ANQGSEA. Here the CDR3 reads CSVSDTVNQPQHF. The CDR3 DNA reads TGCAGCGTGTCGGACACCGTCAATCAGCCCCAGCATTTT.

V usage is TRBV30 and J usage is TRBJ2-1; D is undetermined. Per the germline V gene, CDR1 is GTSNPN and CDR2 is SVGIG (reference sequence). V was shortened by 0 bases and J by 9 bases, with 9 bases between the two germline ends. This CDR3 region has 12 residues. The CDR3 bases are TGTGCCTGGAGTGTCGGGCCAGGTGAGCAGTTCTTC. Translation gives CAWSVGPGEQFF.

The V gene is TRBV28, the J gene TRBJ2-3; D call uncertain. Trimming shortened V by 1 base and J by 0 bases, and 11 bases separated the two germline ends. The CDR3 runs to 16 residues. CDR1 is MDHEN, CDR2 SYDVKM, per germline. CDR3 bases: TGTGCCAGCAGTTTATCCCCTACCTTTAGCACAGATACGCAGTATTTT. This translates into CASSLSPTFSTDTQYF.

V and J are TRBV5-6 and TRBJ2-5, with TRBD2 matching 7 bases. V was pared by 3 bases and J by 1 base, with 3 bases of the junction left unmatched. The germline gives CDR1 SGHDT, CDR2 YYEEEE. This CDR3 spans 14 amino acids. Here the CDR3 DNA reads TGTGCCAGCAGCTGGGGGGGAACCCAAGAGACCCAGTACTTC. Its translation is CASSWGGTQETQYF.